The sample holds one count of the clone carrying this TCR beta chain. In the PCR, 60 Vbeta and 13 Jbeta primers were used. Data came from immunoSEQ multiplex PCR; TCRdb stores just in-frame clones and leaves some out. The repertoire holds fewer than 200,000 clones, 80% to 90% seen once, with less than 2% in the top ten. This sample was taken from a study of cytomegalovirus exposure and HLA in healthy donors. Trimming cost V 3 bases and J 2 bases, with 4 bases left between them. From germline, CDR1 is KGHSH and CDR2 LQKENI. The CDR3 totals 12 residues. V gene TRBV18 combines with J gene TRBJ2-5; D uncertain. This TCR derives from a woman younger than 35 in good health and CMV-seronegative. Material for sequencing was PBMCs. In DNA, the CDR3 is TGTGCCAGCTCACCCAATCAAGAGACCCAGTACTTC. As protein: CASSPNQETQYF.